This TCR beta chain comes out of a study of T cell repertoires in cytomegalovirus infection. From the reads, TCRdb called clonotypes with MiXCR, one entry per CDR3 protein. The table lists approximately 490,000 distinct CDR3 sequences, roughly 10% of them singletons. Trimming pared 3 bases from V and 7 bases from J, leaving 7 bases between. The germline CDR1 and CDR2 sequences are SEHNR and FQNEAQ (reference sequence). This CDR3 contains 12 residues. General observations from the study: Identification of carriers of CMV plus the relevant HLA was performed using cumulative public TCR beta family frequency. Across the ex vivo response, the dominant clonotypes were HLA-C-restricted CMV-specific TCR beta clonotypes.

The table lists this clonotype with many counts. The antigen is not known. The source is a human donor in good health (CMV status not recorded). Some clones in this sample may be carry-over from other donors' samples. The J gene is TRBJ1-5, the V gene TRBV7-9; the D is unclear. The sequencing input was PBMCs. CDR3 sequence reads: CASSFEAQPQHF. Here the CDR3 DNA reads TGTGCCAGCAGCTTCGAGGCGCAGCCCCAGCATTTT.